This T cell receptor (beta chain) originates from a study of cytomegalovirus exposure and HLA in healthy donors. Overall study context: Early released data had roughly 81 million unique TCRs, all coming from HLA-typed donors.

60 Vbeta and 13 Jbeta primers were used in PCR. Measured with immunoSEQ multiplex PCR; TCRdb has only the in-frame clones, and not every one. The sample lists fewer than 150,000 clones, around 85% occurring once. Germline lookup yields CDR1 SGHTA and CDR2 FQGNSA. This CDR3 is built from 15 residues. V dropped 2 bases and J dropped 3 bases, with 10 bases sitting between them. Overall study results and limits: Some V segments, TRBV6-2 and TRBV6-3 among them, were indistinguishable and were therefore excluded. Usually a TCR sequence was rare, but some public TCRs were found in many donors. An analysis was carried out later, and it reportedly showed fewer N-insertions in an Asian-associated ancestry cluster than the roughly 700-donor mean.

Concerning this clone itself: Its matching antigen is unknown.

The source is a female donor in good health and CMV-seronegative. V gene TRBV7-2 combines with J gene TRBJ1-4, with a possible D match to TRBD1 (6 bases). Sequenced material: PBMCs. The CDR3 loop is CASSLWGQANEKLFF. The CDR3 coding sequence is TGTGCCAGCAGCTTATGGGGGCAGGCTAATGAAAAACTGTTTTTT.